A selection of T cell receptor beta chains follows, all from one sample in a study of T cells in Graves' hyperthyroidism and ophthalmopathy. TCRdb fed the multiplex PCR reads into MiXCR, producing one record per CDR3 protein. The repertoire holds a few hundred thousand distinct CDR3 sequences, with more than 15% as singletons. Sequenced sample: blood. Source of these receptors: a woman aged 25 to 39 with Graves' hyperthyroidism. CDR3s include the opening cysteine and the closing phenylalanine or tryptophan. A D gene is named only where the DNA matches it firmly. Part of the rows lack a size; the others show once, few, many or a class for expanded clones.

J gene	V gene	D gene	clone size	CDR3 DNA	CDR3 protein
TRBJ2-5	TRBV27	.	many	TGTGCCAGCAGTTTATCACAGGTGGTTGAGACCCAGTACTTC	CASSLSQVVETQYF
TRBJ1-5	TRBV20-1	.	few	TGCAGTGCTCTGGTGGGGAGCAATCAGCCCCAGCATTTT	CSALVGSNQPQHF
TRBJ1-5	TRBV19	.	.	TGTGCCAGTAGTATATCTCGCGCAGATAGCAATCAGCCCCAGCATTTT	CASSISRADSNQPQHF
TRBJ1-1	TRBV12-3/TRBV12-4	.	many	TGTGCCAGCACTTTCGTGGACACACGTCTTGAAGCTTTCTTT	CASTFVDTRLEAFF
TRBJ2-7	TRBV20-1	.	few	TGCAGTGCTAAAAAGAATACCGGGCGTCTCACCTCCTACGAGCAGTACTTC	CSAKKNTGRLTSYEQYF
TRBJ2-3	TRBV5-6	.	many	TGTGCCAGCAGCTTGATTGGTACTGCAGATACGCAGTATTTT	CASSLIGTADTQYF
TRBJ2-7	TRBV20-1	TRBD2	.	TGCAGTGCTGCACTAGCGGGAGACTATTACGAGCAGTACTTC	CSAALAGDYYEQYF
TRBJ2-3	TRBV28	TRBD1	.	TGTGCCAGCAGTATGAGCGGGACAGGGGGAGGCACAGATACGCAGTATTTT	CASSMSGTGGGTDTQYF
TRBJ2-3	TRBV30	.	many	TGTGCCTGGAGCAGGAAGGGAACTAGCACAGATACGCAGTATTTT	CAWSRKGTSTDTQYF
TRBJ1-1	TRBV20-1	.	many	TGCAGTGCTAGATCGGGCCCCGACACTGAAGCTTTCTTT	CSARSGPDTEAFF
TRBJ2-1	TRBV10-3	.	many	TGTGCCATCAGTGGAGTGGGACTGGGCGACAATGAGCAGTTCTTC	CAISGVGLGDNEQFF
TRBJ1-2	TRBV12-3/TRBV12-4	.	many	TGTGCCAGCAGTACCTCTAGGGGAAAGTATGGCTACACCTTC	CASSTSRGKYGYTF
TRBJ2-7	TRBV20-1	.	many	TGCAGCTGCGGGACAAATCTCTACGAGCAGTACTTC	CSCGTNLYEQYF
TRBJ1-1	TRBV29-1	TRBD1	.	TGCAGCGTTGCTGGACAGGGGGGCACTGAAGCTTTCTTT	CSVAGQGGTEAFF
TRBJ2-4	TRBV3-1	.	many	TGTGCCAGCAGCCAAGAGCATACCAAAAACATTCAGTACTTC	CASSQEHTKNIQYF
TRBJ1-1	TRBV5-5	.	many	TGTGCCAGCATGGGTGTGGGGGGTTGGATGAACACTGAAGCTTTCTTT	CASMGVGGWMNTEAFF
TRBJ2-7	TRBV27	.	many	TGTGCCAGCAGTTTATCGGGGGGAGGTTACGAGCAGTACTTC	CASSLSGGGYEQYF
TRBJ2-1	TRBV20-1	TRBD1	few	TGCAGTGCGATCGCAACCGGGACAGGGCCCTCGCTTTCCAATGAGCAGTTCTTC	CSAIATGTGPSLSNEQFF
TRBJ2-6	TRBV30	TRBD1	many	TGTGCCCTGAACAGGGGCTCTGGGGCCAACGTCCTGACTTTC	CALNRGSGANVLTF
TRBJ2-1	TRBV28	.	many	TGTGCCAGCAGTTTGGACCAGACCTCCTACAATGAGCAGTTCTTC	CASSLDQTSYNEQFF
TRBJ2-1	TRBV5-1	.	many	TGCGCCAGCAGCTCCACGCCGGGCAAGACCTACAATGAGCAGTTCTTC	CASSSTPGKTYNEQFF
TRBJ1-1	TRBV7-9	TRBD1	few	TGTGCCAGCAGCATTCCACAGGGGGCGAGGGGGAACACTGAAGCTTTCTTT	CASSIPQGARGNTEAFF
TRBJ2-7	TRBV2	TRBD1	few	TGTGCCAGCAGTGGGGACAGGGGGTCCCACGAGCAGTACTTC	CASSGDRGSHEQYF
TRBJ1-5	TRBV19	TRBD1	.	TGTGCCAGTAAGGACAGGGCAGGCAATCAGCCCCAGCATTTT	CASKDRAGNQPQHF
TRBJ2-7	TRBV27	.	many	TGTGCCAGCAGTTCTGATAATAATAATCCCTACGAGCAGTACTTC	CASSSDNNNPYEQYF
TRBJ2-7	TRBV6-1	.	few	TGTGCCAGCAGCCCAGCGGCCGGCGAGCAGTACTTC	CASSPAAGEQYF
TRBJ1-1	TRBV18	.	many	TGTGCCAGCTCACCCCAATTACCAGAGGGCGTTGGAGCTTTCTTT	CASSPQLPEGVGAFF
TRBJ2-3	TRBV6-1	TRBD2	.	TGTGCCAGCAGTCGGACTAGCGGGACACATACGCAGTATTTT	CASSRTSGTHTQYF
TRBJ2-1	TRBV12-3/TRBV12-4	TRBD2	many	TGTGCCAGCAGTTTGCGGACTAGCGGGAGCGATGAGCAGTTCTTC	CASSLRTSGSDEQFF
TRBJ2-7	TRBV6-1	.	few	TGTGCCGCCCAGGAGCAGTACTTC	CAAQEQYF
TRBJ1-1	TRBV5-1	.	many	TGCGCCAGCAGCTTTAAAGGGGTTGGGGAAACTGAAGCTTTCTTT	CASSFKGVGETEAFF
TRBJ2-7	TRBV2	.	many	TGTGCCAGCAGTGAAGTTCCAGTCGTAGGGGGTTACGAGCAGTACTTC	CASSEVPVVGGYEQYF
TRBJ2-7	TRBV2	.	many	TGTGCCAGCATTCGGACCGGGGGCTACGAGCAGTACTTC	CASIRTGGYEQYF
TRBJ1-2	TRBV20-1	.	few	TGCAGTGCTAGAGATTTTTTGGGAGCTAACTATGGCTACACCTTC	CSARDFLGANYGYTF
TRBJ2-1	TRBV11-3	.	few	TGTGCCAGCAGCTTCCCGGACTTTAACAATGAGCAGTTCTTC	CASSFPDFNNEQFF
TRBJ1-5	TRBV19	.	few	TGTGCTACAAGCACTGTGTCAAAGCCCCAGCATTTT	CATSTVSKPQHF
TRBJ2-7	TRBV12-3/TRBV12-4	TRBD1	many	TGTGCCAGCAGGCAAACAGGGGCTCACGAGCAGTACTTC	CASRQTGAHEQYF
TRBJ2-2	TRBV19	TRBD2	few	TGTGCCAGTAGTATGGAAGCGGGAGGGCCAGGGAGGACCGGGGAGCTGTTTTTT	CASSMEAGGPGRTGELFF
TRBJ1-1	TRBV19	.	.	TGTGCCAGTAGTATTGGGGCTTTTAAGACAGACACTGAAGCTTTCTTT	CASSIGAFKTDTEAFF
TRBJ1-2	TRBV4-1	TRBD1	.	TGCGCCAGCAGACCCGGACAGGCCACTAACTATGGCTACACCTTC	CASRPGQATNYGYTF
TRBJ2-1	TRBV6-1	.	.	TGTGCCCTCGGGCGGGACGGATACAATGAGCAGTTCTTC	CALGRDGYNEQFF
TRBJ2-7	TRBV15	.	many	TGTGCCACCAGAGAGAAGGGCCATCCAGGGTCAAGATACGAGCAGTACTTC	CATREKGHPGSRYEQYF
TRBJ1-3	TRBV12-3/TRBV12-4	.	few	TGTGCGAGCGGGGGTCGGTCTGGAAACACCATATATTTT	CASGGRSGNTIYF
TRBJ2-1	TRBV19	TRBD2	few	TGTGCCAGTGGGGGACTAGCGGGAGTTTCTGAGCAGTTCTTC	CASGGLAGVSEQFF
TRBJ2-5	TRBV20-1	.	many	TGCAGTGCTTCTAACGCGCGGGGAGGCCAAGAGACCCAGTACTTC	CSASNARGGQETQYF
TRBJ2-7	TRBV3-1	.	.	TGTGCCAGCAGCCGAAGGGGACTTCTCTACGAGCAGTACTTC	CASSRRGLLYEQYF
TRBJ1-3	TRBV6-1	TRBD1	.	TGTGCCAGCAGTCGGGGACAGAGGATATCTGGAAACACCATATATTTT	CASSRGQRISGNTIYF
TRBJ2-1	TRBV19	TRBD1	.	TGTGCCAGTAGCCAGACAGGGGGACATGAGCAGTTCTTC	CASSQTGGHEQFF
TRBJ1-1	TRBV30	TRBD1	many	TGTGCCTGGAGTTCTGGGACAGGGAACACTGAAGCTTTCTTT	CAWSSGTGNTEAFF